Each of the 21 T cell receptor beta chains below was sequenced from the same sample in a study of T cell responses to AZD1222 COVID-19 vaccine. Profiling relied on immunoSEQ multiplex PCR, and the TCRdb table lists in-frame clones only, not all of them. Of 200,000 to 300,000 clones listed, more than 85% are singletons. The specimen comprised peripheral blood, sampled on day 0 of AZD1222 vaccination. Every receptor here comes from an adult in good health.

This clone was observed a handful of times. The chain has TRBV9 and TRBJ2-2, with D perhaps assigned TRBD1 or TRBD2 (6 bases each). The CDR3 totals 15 residues. Trimming cost V 0 bases and J 5 bases, with 11 bases left between them. The germline CDR1 and CDR2 sequences are SGDLS and YYNGEE. This chain's CDR3 is CASSVDSGATGELFF. CDR3 bases: TGTGCCAGCAGCGTAGATTCGGGGGCGACCGGGGAGCTGTTTTTT.

The chain recombines TRBV7-2 with TRBJ2-7, with 9 bases identical to TRBD1. CDR1 and CDR2 (germline): SGHTA, FQGNSA. The ends lost 4 bases at V and 4 bases at J; junction bases unmatched: 8. The CDR3 spans 15 residues. The CDR3 DNA sequence: TGTGCCAGCAGCTCTGCCGGGACAGGGTGGTACGAGCAGTACTTC. Translated, it gives CASSSAGTGWYEQYF.

The V gene is TRBV3-1 (or the pseudogene TRBV3-2), the J gene TRBJ1-5; D uncertain. This CDR3 region has 14 residues. Per the germline V gene, CDR1 is LGHDT and CDR2 is YNNKEL (reference sequence). Trimming cost V 1 base and J 2 bases, with 6 bases left between them. The CDR3 here is CASSQAQGNQPQHF. CDR3 in DNA: TGTGCCAGCAGCCAAGCTCAAGGCAATCAGCCCCAGCATTTT.

The chain is built from TRBV28 and TRBJ1-2; unclear D gene. Looked up from germline, CDR1 is MDHEN and CDR2 is SYDVKM. This CDR3 has 14 amino acids. V lost 11 bases and J lost 0, with 16 bases in between. CDR3 DNA sequence: TGTGCCGGAGGGTCCTCCTTACCTAACTATGGCTACACCTTC. As protein: CAGGSSLPNYGYTF.

The CDR3 is CSVSRGSLNTEAFF. The CDR3 DNA reads TGCAGCGTTTCTAGGGGCAGCCTGAACACTGAAGCTTTCTTT. V is TRBV29-1 and J is TRBJ1-1, with D perhaps matching TRBD1 (5 bases). Trimming shortened V by 5 bases and J by 0 bases, and 13 bases separated the two germline ends. The CDR3 totals 14 residues. Looked up from germline, CDR1 is SQVTM and CDR2 is ANQGSEA.

The V call is TRBV6-2 or TRBV6-3, the J call TRBJ2-1; 10 bases line up with TRBD2. This CDR3 spans 15 amino acids. V trimming: 4 bases; J trimming: 5 bases; junction bases outside the gene matches: 5. Germline values: CDR1 MNHEY, CDR2 SVGEGT. The chain's CDR3 is CASSSGLAEDNEQFF. The CDR3 bases are TGTGCCAGCAGTTCAGGACTAGCGGAAGACAATGAGCAGTTCTTC.

The chain couples TRBV28 to TRBJ1-5, with 7 positions matching TRBD1. The length of the CDR3 is 17 residues. J gave up 0 bases and V 4 bases, and 9 bases lay outside the gene matches. Germline V CDR1 and CDR2: MDHEN, SYDVKM. The CDR3 DNA reads as TGTGCCAGCAGTTCCGGTGGGACAGTGCGTAGCAATCAGCCCCAGCATTTT. This codes for CASSSGGTVRSNQPQHF.

The chain combines TRBV10-3 with TRBJ2-5, with 11 bases matching TRBD2. Unmatched junction bases numbered 14, after V lost 10 bases and J lost 7 bases. CDR1 is ENHRY and CDR2 is SYGVKD in the germline V gene. CDR3 size: 15 residues. The CDR3 loop is CATALSGGGTGTQYF. CDR3 nucleotides: TGTGCCACGGCTCTTAGCGGGGGGGGTACGGGGACCCAGTACTTC.

This rearrangement joins TRBV11-2 to TRBJ1-4; TRBD1 agrees at 11 bases. The CDR3 has 12 amino acids. Trimming cost V 8 bases and J 7 bases; bases outside gene matches: 0. Germline assignment: CDR1 SGHAT and CDR2 FQNNGV. As DNA, the CDR3 is TGTGCCAGCGGGACAGGGGGTGAAAAACTGTTTTTT. It is translated as CASGTGGEKLFF.

The chain combines TRBV9 with TRBJ2-3; unclear D gene. V lost 0 bases, J lost 3 bases, and 8 bases lay in between. Looked up from germline, CDR1 is SGDLS and CDR2 is YYNGEE. This CDR3 contains 14 residues. CDR3 sequence (DNA): TGTGCCAGCAGCGTAGATTCAGAAACAGATACGCAGTATTTT. Protein: CASSVDSETDTQYF.

The chain has TRBV5-1 and TRBJ2-5, with TRBD2 identical over 11 bases. Germline lookup yields CDR1 SGHRS and CDR2 YFSETQ. J lost 5 bases, V lost 3 bases, and 6 bases had no gene match. The CDR3 sequence is 15 residues long. The CDR3 is CASSSLAGGSETQYF. In DNA, the CDR3 is TGCGCCAGCAGCTCCCTAGCGGGGGGCAGTGAGACCCAGTACTTC. The full variable domain, completed using reference TRBV5-1 and TRBJ2-5, is KAGVTQTPRYLIKTRGQQVTLSCSPISGHRSVSWYQQTPGQGLQFLFEYFSETQRNKGNFPGRFSGRQFSNSRSEMNVSTLELGDSALYLCASSSLAGGSETQYFGPGTRLLVL.

The rearrangement links TRBV5-6 to TRBJ1-1, with a tentative D call TRBD1 (5 bases). V was shortened by 3 bases and J by 3 bases, with 21 bases between the two germline ends. The length of the CDR3 is 17 residues. Germline loops: CDR1 SGHDT, CDR2 YYEEEE. The CDR3 DNA reads TGTGCCAGCAGCTCCAGCCGGCGGGGGTGGAGGGACACTGAAGCTTTCTTT. It yields the protein CASSSSRRGWRDTEAFF.

CDR3 protein: CATSGQGNTGELFF. The CDR3 DNA reads TGTGCCACCAGTGGACAGGGTAACACCGGGGAGCTGTTTTTT. The chain uses TRBV24-1 and TRBJ2-2, with 7 bases that match TRBD1. This CDR3 has 14 residues. Germline CDR1 KGHDR, CDR2 SFDVKD. V dropped 5 bases and J dropped 2; count of bases not matched to a gene: 1.

V usage is TRBV7-9 and J usage is TRBJ1-5; a possible D gene is TRBD1 (6 bases). The CDR3 is 15 amino acids. Germline CDR1 and CDR2: SEHNR and FQNEAQ (reference sequence). Trimming stripped 2 bases from V and 0 bases from J, with 8 bases between. The CDR3 sequence is CASSLQGNSNQPQHF. The CDR3 nucleotides read TGTGCCAGCAGCTTACAGGGGAATAGCAATCAGCCCCAGCATTTT. Filled out from reference TRBV7-9 and TRBJ1-5, the complete variable domain reads DTGVSQNPRHKITKRGQNVTFRCDPISEHNRLYWYRQTLGQGPEFLTYFQNEAQLEKSRLLSDRFSAERPKGSFSTLEIQRTEQGDSAMYLCASSLQGNSNQPQHFGDGTRLSIL.

The rearrangement uses TRBV9 and TRBJ2-1, with 12 bases identical to TRBD2. CDR1 is SGDLS and CDR2 is YYNGEE in the germline V gene. V lost 4 bases and J lost 5; bases outside the gene matches: 4. The CDR3 extends over 15 amino acids. DNA of the CDR3: TGTGCCAGCAGCTCCCGACTAGCGGGGGACAATGAGCAGTTCTTC. Translating gives CASSSRLAGDNEQFF.

The chain employs TRBV6-6 and TRBJ1-6; D unclear. From germline, CDR1 is MNHNY and CDR2 SVGAGI (reference sequence). V was trimmed by 8 bases and J by 7 bases, leaving 9 bases between them. This CDR3 has 12 residues. The CDR3 is CASGRINSPLHF. CDR3 DNA: TGTGCCAGCGGAAGGATAAATTCACCCCTCCACTTT.

The CDR3 DNA reads as TGCGCCAGCAGCCCGGAGGGGGGTAGCGGGAGAAGGACCGGGGAGCTGTTTTTT. This encodes CASSPEGGSGRRTGELFF. The rearrangement joins TRBV5-1 to TRBJ2-2; 9 bases agree with TRBD2. Unmatched junction bases numbered 15, after V lost 4 bases and J lost 5 bases. The CDR3 extends over 18 amino acids. Looked up from germline, CDR1 is SGHRS and CDR2 is YFSETQ.

The gene calls are TRBV6-5 and TRBJ2-1, with TRBD1 as a possible D gene (5 bases). V dropped 5 bases and J dropped 5 bases, with 10 bases sitting between them. This CDR3 is 13 amino acids long. From germline, CDR1 is MNHEY and CDR2 SVGAGI. CDR3 in amino acids: CASSPRQNNEQFF. CDR3 DNA sequence: TGTGCCAGCAGTCCCCGACAGAACAATGAGCAGTTCTTC.

The chain combines TRBV28 with TRBJ2-7, with TRBD2 matching over 8 bases. V lost 3 bases and J lost 1; bases outside the gene matches: 5. Germline V gene lookup returns CDR1 MDHEN and CDR2 SYDVKM. CDR3 size: 15 residues. The CDR3 DNA is TGTGCCAGCAGTTTGAGCGGGAGAGGGTCCTACGAGCAGTACTTC. As protein: CASSLSGRGSYEQYF.

Only one count was recorded for this clone. V is TRBV6-5 and J is TRBJ1-3; D gene unclear. Trimming cost V 4 bases and J 0 bases, with 7 bases left between them. Germline V gene lookup returns CDR1 MNHEY and CDR2 SVGAGI. The CDR3 has 14 residues. DNA for the CDR3: TGTGCCAGCAGTTCCCTACCCTCTGGAAACACCATATATTTT. It specifies CASSSLPSGNTIYF.

V gene TRBV9 combines with J gene TRBJ1-2; D is unresolved. V dropped 1 base and J dropped 4 bases, with 11 bases sitting between them. The germline V gene has CDR1 SGDLS and CDR2 YYNGEE. The CDR3 runs to 14 residues. The CDR3 DNA reads TGTGCCAGCAGCGTAAACGGCCAAGCCTATGGCTACACCTTC. Amino acid sequence: CASSVNGQAYGYTF.